The rows below give T cell receptor beta chains drawn from one sample of a study of CD8+CD57+ T cells in acquired aplastic anemia. MiXCR, applied by TCRdb to the reads, yields one record per CDR3 protein. The table lists 250,000 or so distinct CDR3 sequences, around half of them singletons, with 7.8% in the top ten. Sequencing used sorted CD4+, CD8+, or CD8+CD57+ T cells (not recorded which) from PBMCs. The receptors here all came from a human donor with aplastic anemia. Each CDR3 is given without its conserved first and last residue. Expanded clones get a size class; other rows say once, few or many, or leave the size out.

>TRBJ1-6|TRBV19|-
ASSITWERTYNSPLH
>TRBJ1-1|TRBV13|many
ASSLAQGEAF
>TRBJ2-2|TRBV5-1|many
ASSPENANTGELF
>TRBJ2-1|TRBV7-8|many
ASSLEPAGGLSYNEQF
>TRBJ2-7|TRBV3-1|few
ASSQTSASYEQY
>TRBJ2-1|TRBV15|-
ATSRSMTSGDNEQF
>TRBJ2-3|TRBV9|many
ASSGNTQY
>TRBJ1-5|TRBV13|many
ASSLGVQPQH
>TRBJ2-1|TRBV6-4|many
ASSDTSGGINEQF
>TRBJ2-2|TRBV7-9|-
ASSPPGQSNTGELF
>TRBJ1-5|TRBV2|-
ASNADSNQPQH
>TRBJ1-2|TRBV9|-
ASSVAHSVNYGCT
>TRBJ1-2|TRBV24-1|once
ATRRQGNYGYT
>TRBJ2-1|TRBV7-2|few
ASSSRLAGGRNEQF
>TRBJ1-5|TRBV4-3|many
ASSQELAQPQH
>TRBJ2-1|TRBV6-4|many
ASSAGSGGYNEQF
>TRBJ1-2|TRBV14|-
ASSQGQVPIYGYT
>TRBJ2-3|TRBV11-2|many
ASSLVGGTDTQY
>TRBJ1-1|TRBV19|many
ASKKSNTEAF
>TRBJ2-6|TRBV15|-
ATSRDGGDGANVLT
>TRBJ1-4|TRBV6-2/TRBV6-3|-
ASTGATGESSEKLF
>TRBJ2-3|TRBV7-9|-
ASSPHRDTQY
>TRBJ1-1|TRBV5-1|-
ASSRGRPGGEAF
>TRBJ2-7|TRBV7-9|many
ASSSTDRAPYEQY
>TRBJ2-7|TRBV5-6|many
ASSPGKTVYEQY
>TRBJ2-7|TRBV20-1|many
SATIPGQALYEQY
>TRBJ1-1|TRBV6-2/TRBV6-3|-
ASSTKSTGEEAS
>TRBJ2-3|TRBV7-8|many
ASSLDSADTQY
>TRBJ2-5|TRBV24-1|many
ATSLTPGTGEETQY
>TRBJ1-1|TRBV29-1|many
SVPRGGLKGGTEAF
>TRBJ2-3|TRBV25-1|-
ASSPLAGDPDTQY
>TRBJ2-3|TRBV7-3|-
ASSLGTSGKATQY
>TRBJ2-7|TRBV10-3|-
AISGLAGFYEQY
>TRBJ2-3|TRBV9|many
ASSETSGSVPSTDTQY
>TRBJ2-6|TRBV29-1|-
SVDGGANVLT
>TRBJ1-5|TRBV6-5|many
ASKREDSRNQPQH
>TRBJ1-5|TRBV7-8|few
ASSVAGAEYSNQPQH
>TRBJ2-3|TRBV28|-
ASSWTGGVFTQY
>TRBJ2-5|TRBV15|many
ATSRGPGQRQETQY
>TRBJ2-1|TRBV20-1|-
SALSDSYNEQF
>TRBJ2-1|TRBV7-7|many
ASSPWGPSGRFDEQF
>TRBJ1-4|TRBV10-3|-
AISETAEKLF
>TRBJ2-5|TRBV6-1|few
ASSELVAGGRYETQY
>TRBJ1-2|TRBV2|-
ASREGGGYT
>TRBJ2-7|TRBV7-9|many
ASSSNKGYEQY
>TRBJ1-5|TRBV6-2/TRBV6-3|few
ASSYGEGSNQPQH
>TRBJ1-4|TRBV13|once
ASSLGRGGPNEKLF
>TRBJ2-3|TRBV19|-
ASSYFRGKTDTQY